This entry describes one T cell receptor beta chain. The ends lost 6 bases at V and 4 bases at J; junction bases unmatched: 5. The CDR3 sequence is 13 residues long. The entry originates in a study of blood T cell repertoires in COVID-19. Study-level background: The samples span acute and convalescent COVID-19 from the United States, Italy and Spain. PBMCs, B-cell-depleted T cells, or T cells provided the cDNA or gDNA that made up the material.

Authors' methods: Amplified reference gene primers provided the basis for estimating nucleated cell counts. TCRdb keeps only in-frame clones here, not all; method: immunoSEQ multiplex PCR. V and J calls and clone size come straight from that table; D and trimming were deduced from the DNA. This sample has fewer than 250,000 clones, with 70% to 85% found just once. This sequence joins TRBV12-3 or TRBV12-4 and TRBJ1-1; 7 bases fit TRBD1. The sequencing input was peripheral blood. This sequence originates from a woman aged 80 or over with acute or convalescent COVID-19. The CDR3, as DNA: TGTGCCAGCAGATACAGGGGTGCCACTGAAGCTTTCTTT. This sequence encodes CASRYRGATEAFF.